The present T cell receptor (beta chain) was sequenced within a study of monozygotic twins with inflammatory bowel disease. The CDR3 is 17 amino acids. CDR1 is MDHEN and CDR2 is SYDVKM in the germline V gene. Reanalyzing the 5' RACE reads, TCRdb keeps one entry per CDR3 protein, without DNA. In total, the table holds some 400,000 distinct CDR3 sequences. The clonotype comes from a human donor with ulcerative colitis or Crohn's disease, or a healthy co-twin of an affected twin (not recorded which). The V call is TRBV28, the J call TRBJ1-5; with no DNA, the TCRdb D assignment of TRBD1 cannot be verified. The source material was blood. CDR3 sequence: CPSSFTLAAMSNQPQHF.